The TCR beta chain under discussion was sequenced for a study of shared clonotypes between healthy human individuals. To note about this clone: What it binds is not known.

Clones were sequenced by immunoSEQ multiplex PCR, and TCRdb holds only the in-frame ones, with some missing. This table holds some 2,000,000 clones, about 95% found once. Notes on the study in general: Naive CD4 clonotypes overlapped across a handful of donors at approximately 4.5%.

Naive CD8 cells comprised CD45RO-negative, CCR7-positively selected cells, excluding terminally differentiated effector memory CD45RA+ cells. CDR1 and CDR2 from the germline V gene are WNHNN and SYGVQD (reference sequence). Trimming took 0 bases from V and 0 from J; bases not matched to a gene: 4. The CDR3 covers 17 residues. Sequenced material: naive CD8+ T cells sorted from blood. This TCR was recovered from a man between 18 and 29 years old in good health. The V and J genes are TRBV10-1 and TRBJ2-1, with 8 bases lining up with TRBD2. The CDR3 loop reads CASSESSGTSSYNEQFF. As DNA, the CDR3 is TGCGCCAGCAGTGAGTCTAGCGGGACCAGCTCCTACAATGAGCAGTTCTTC.